This is a list of T cell receptor beta chains from one sample in a study of vaccination and CD4 T cells after COVID-19. These receptors' antigens are unknown. TCRdb used MiXCR to reprocess the PCR reads, holding one entry per CDR3 protein. The sample contains more than 20,000 distinct CDR3 sequences, roughly 33% of which appear only once. Specimen: cultured CD4+ T cells from blood. These receptors originate from a human donor with COVID-19. The conserved cysteine and the conserved F or W are not part of the CDR3 here.

V gene,CDR3 protein
TRBV12-3/TRBV12-4,ASSFPGVATEAF
TRBV7-9,ASSLAPTATGELF
TRBV5-1,ASTWDGVVNEQF
TRBV5-1,ASSLLGPSETEAF
TRBV6-1,ASSPGLAGGYTGELF
TRBV19,ASSLGGKRGYT
TRBV7-2,ASSPLGGGLDTQY
TRBV6-5,ASSSKVRLEAF
TRBV6-5,ASSYGQGQANYGYT
TRBV9,ASSVEEYGYT
TRBV28,ASSSLDRGYGYT
TRBV7-6,ASSLTGGIETQY
TRBV5-4,ASSRWGGTAAGKLF
TRBV19,ASSRGQSYNEQF
TRBV19,ASSPRTGSTDTQY
TRBV19,ASSIAFSGGTYNERF
TRBV6-1,ASSPYSTGELF
TRBV4-3,ASSQNTGAGNTIY
TRBV12-3/TRBV12-4,ASSFTRSSYEQY
TRBV6-4,ASSAHSGGNTDTQY
TRBV12-5,ASGLARDFYNEQF
TRBV7-9,ASSDWTGFYEQY
TRBV6-1,ASSTEDRRANVLT
TRBV24-1,ATSDFLTGELF
TRBV7-9,ASSPTRTVNYGYT
TRBV2,ASETGNMNTEAF
TRBV27,ASTTFGGMGYLHTEAF
TRBV6-5,ASSYPGSNIQY